This T cell receptor beta chain came from a study of Ad26.COV2.S vaccination and SARS-CoV-2 variants (dated by TCRdb to 2020 to 2023). A note on the overall study: Donors in the vaccine arm were drawn from COV1001, a multicentre, randomized, double-blind, placebo-controlled phase I-IIa trial testing Ad26.COV2.S in healthy adults. Ad26.COV2.S was given intramuscularly at 5x10^10 or 1x10^11 viral particles, as a single shot or as two shots 56 days apart. Throughout the experiments and outcome assessment, investigators stayed blinded to trial group allocation. A total of roughly 32 samples were included in the TCR-sequenced set, comprising about 20 Ad26.COV2.S vaccine recipients, 5 placebo recipients and 8 SARS-CoV-2 convalescent individuals. The specificity and breadth of SARS-CoV-2-reactive T cell receptors after Ad26.COV2.S vaccination were assessed by TCRbeta repertoire sequencing. Participants in the trial were split at random into five groups of five each, receiving low-dose or high-dose Ad26.COV2.S once or twice, or else placebo on both occasions. Study-wide findings and limitations: Spike-specific TCR breadth was higher in Ad26.COV2.S recipients than in placebo recipients (P = 0.0014). Comparing responses between vaccine doses or regimens was not something the study was powered to do. It was noted by the authors that total T cell responses may have been underestimated by the TCR breadth and depth analyses. After vaccination, substantial breadth of spike-specific CD8+ and CD4+ T cell responses was reported. Comparable non-spike TCR breadth was observed between vaccine and placebo recipients, consistent with only spike being contained in the vaccine.

TCRbeta CDR3 regions were sequenced with the immunoSEQ Assay. After extraction, genomic DNA underwent amplification by bias-controlled multiplex PCR, followed by high-throughput sequencing. On the authors' methods: To quantify the absolute abundance of every unique TCRbeta CDR3 region, sequences were collapsed and filtered. T cell fraction was estimated by normalizing TCRbeta template counts to usable DNA, which was measured by amplifying reference genes present in all nucleated cells. Repertoire TCRs were annotated as SARS-CoV-2-specific when V gene, CDR3 amino acid sequence and J gene were exactly matched to a known reactive TCR set. MIRA supplied the reference SARS-CoV-2 TCR set, which was filtered for enrichment in COVID-19-positive ImmuneCODE repertoires so that public or cross-reactive TCRs were removed. Using the MIRA antigens, annotated TCRs were further analysed by specific ORF or by position within an ORF. Breadth was defined as the number of annotated unique rearrangements divided by the total number of unique productive rearrangements, and depth was defined as the summed frequency of the annotated unique rearrangements. Group comparisons of TCR breadth used two-sided Wilcoxon rank-sum tests. TCRdb took this table from immuneACCESS and kept in-frame rearrangements with V and J called. Such tables lack part of the clones; where checked against another copy, unresolved V genes explain under half of the gap, and the rest is unexplained. From that table come the V and J calls and clone size; the DNA was used to work out D and trimming. The sample includes around 300,000 clones, with 86% observed a single time. The ten largest account for about 11% of the sample.

This specimen's treatment or condition label, interpreted: some 19 received Ad26.COV2.S at low or high dose, single or two shots; several received placebo; per-sample allocation not given. For vaccine and placebo recipients, repertoires were sequenced using samples collected on day 63 after the first injection. Between 29 July and 7 August 2020, Cohort 1b enrolled about two dozen adults aged 18-55 years at one site in Boston, USA. Ad26.COV2.S consisted of a replication-incompetent adenovirus type 26 vector by which a prefusion-stabilized SARS-CoV-2 spike protein from the original Wuhan strain was expressed. From the cysteine up to the phenylalanine, the CDR3 has a length of 17 residues. Only CDR3 DNA is held: 51 bases, read in frame from base 1. V and J are truncated by 3 bases and 0 bases respectively, leaving an intervening sequence of 16 bases. CDR1 and CDR2, looked up from the germline V gene, are KGHDR and SFDVKD.

Comment on this clone: Its binding antigen is unknown. The sample holds no much larger clone one base away, and base qualities are not on file.

The sequence is built from TRBV24-1 and TRBJ2-5; the D gene is possibly TRBD1, with 7 bases matching. Sequencing was performed on peripheral blood, taken in a trial of Ad26.COV2.S vaccine versus placebo. This clonotype originated in a person aged 18-65 years who received the Ad26.COV2.S COVID-19 vaccine or a placebo. The CDR3 is CATSDPGGPSYQETQYF. The DNA sequence is as follows: TGTGCCACCAGTGATCCAGGGGGGCCCTCGTACCAAGAGACCCAGTACTTC.